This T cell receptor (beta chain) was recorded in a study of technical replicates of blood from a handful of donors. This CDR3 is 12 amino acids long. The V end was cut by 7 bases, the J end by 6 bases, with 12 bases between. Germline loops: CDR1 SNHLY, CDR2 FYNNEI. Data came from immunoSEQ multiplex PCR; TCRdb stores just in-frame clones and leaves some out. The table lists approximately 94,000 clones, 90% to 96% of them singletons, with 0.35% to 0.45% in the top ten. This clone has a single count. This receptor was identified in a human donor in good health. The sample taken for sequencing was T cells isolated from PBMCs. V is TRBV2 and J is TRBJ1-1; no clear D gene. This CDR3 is CASIWVDSEAFF. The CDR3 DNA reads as TGTGCCAGCATTTGGGTAGACTCTGAAGCTTTCTTT.